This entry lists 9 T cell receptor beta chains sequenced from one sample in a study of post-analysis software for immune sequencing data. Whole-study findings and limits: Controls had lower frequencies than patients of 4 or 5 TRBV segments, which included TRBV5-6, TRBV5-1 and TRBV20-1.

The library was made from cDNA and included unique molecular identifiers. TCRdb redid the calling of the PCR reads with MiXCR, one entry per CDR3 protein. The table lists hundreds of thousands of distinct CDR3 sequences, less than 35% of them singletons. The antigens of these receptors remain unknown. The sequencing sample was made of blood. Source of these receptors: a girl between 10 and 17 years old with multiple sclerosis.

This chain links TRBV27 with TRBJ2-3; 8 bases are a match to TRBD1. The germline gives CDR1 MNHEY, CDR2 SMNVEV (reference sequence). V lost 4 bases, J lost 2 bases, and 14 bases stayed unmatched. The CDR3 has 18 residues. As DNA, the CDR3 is TGTGCCAGCAGTTCCGGGACAGGCCACGAGGGGCTCACAGATACGCAGTATTTT. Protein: CASSSGTGHEGLTDTQYF.

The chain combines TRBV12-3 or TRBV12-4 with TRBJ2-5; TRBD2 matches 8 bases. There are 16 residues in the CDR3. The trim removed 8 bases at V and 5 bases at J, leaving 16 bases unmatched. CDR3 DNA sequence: TGTGCCAGCCGACCTAGCCGGGAGGGCGTCATCGAGACCCAGTACTTC. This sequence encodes CASRPSREGVIETQYF.

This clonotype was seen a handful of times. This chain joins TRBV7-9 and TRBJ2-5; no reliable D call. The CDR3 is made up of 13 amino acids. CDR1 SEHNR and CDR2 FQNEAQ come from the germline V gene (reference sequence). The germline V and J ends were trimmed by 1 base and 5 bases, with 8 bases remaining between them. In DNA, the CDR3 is TGTGCCAGCAGCTTAGTCTCTATTGAGACCCAGTACTTC. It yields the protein CASSLVSIETQYF.

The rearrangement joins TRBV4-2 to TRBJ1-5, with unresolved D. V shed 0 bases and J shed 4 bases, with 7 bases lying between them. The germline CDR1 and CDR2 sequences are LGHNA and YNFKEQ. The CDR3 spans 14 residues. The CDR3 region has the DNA TGTGCCAGCAGCCAAGAGATGGGAAATCAGCCCCAGCATTTT. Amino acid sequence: CASSQEMGNQPQHF.

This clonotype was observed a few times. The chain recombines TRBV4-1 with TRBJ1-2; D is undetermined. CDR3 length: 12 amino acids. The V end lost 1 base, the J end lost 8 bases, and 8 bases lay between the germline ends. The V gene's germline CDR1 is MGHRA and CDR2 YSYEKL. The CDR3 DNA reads TGCGCCAGCAGCCAAGCAGGACGCGGCTACACCTTC. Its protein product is CASSQAGRGYTF.

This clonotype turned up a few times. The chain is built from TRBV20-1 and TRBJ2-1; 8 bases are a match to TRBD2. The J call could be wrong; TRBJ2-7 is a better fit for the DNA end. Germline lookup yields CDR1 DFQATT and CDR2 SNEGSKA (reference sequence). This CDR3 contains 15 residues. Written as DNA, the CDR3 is TGCAGTGCTAGAGACCTACTAGCGGCGTACAATGAGCAGTACTTC. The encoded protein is CSARDLLAAYNEQYF.

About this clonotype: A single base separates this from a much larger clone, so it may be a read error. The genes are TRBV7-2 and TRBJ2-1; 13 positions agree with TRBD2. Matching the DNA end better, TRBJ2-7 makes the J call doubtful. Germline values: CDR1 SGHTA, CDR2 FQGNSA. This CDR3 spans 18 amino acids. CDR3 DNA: TGTGCCAGCACCCGGACAGGCGCCGGGACTAGCGGGGCCAATGAGCAGTACTTC. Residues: CASTRTGAGTSGANEQYF.

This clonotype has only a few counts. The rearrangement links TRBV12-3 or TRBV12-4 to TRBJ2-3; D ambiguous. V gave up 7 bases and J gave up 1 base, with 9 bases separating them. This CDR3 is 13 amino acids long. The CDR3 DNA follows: TGTGCCAGCACCATACACCGCACAGATACGCAGTATTTT. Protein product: CASTIHRTDTQYF.

In DNA, the CDR3 is TGCAGTGCTAGCACCCGGGGGGCGGACTCACCTGGCTACACCTTC. It is translated as CSASTRGADSPGYTF. The chain links TRBV20-1 to TRBJ1-2; weak D call: TRBD1 (6 bases). CDR1 and CDR2 (germline): DFQATT, SNEGSKA (reference sequence). The CDR3 totals 15 residues. Trimming stripped 3 bases from V and 7 bases from J, with 21 bases between.